This TCR beta chain was identified in a study of blood T cell repertoires in COVID-19. Profiling relied on immunoSEQ multiplex PCR, and the TCRdb table lists in-frame clones only, not all of them. The table lists around 140,000 clones, more than 85% of them singletons. Specimen: peripheral blood. This clonotype was sampled from a man aged 55 to 70 with active or convalescent COVID-19.

CDR3 loop: CASSPRQGWGNTIYF. CDR3 coding DNA: TGTGCCAGCAGCCCGAGACAGGGGTGGGGAAACACCATATATTTT. The rearrangement joins TRBV5-8 to TRBJ1-3; 8 bases map to TRBD1. The CDR3 is 15 amino acids. The germline V gene has CDR1 SGHTS and CDR2 YDEGEE. J lost 4 bases, V lost 4 bases, and 7 bases had no gene match.